This is a list of T cell receptor beta chains from one sample in a study of OX40 agonist ivuxolimab in advanced cancers. Profiled with immunoSEQ multiplex PCR; TCRdb holds only in-frame clones, not every one. The data show tens of thousands of clones, with 88% seen just once and more than 9.5% held by the top ten. Sequenced material: CD4+ or CD8+ T cells sorted from blood, taken in a trial of the OX40 agonist ivuxolimab. These TCRs come from an adult with an advanced solid tumor such as melanoma, head and neck, liver or kidney cancer. Both conserved end residues are part of each CDR3. D genes are given only for firm matches. Only part of the rows carry a size: once, few, many, or a class if the clone is expanded.

v_call	d_call	j_call	clone_size	cdr3_nt	cdr3_aa
TRBV28	TRBD1	TRBJ2-2	.	TGTGCCAGCGAACCGGGACAGGGACCCACCGGGGAGCTGTTTTTT	CASEPGQGPTGELFF
TRBV5-4	.	TRBJ2-7	.	TGTGCCAGCAGCTTGGCGGGAGTACAGCAGTACTTC	CASSLAGVQQYF
TRBV28	.	TRBJ2-7	.	TGTGCCAGCAGCCCTCAGCAGCGCCAATACGAGCAGTACTTC	CASSPQQRQYEQYF
TRBV5-4	TRBD1	TRBJ2-1	.	TGTGCCAGCAGCGGTGGGACAGGGTACGAATACAATGAGCAGTTCTTC	CASSGGTGYEYNEQFF
TRBV5-6	.	TRBJ1-2	few	TGTGCCAGCAGCTTGGACAGGGAGGGCTATGGCTACACCTTC	CASSLDREGYGYTF
TRBV28	.	TRBJ1-2	.	TGTGCCAGCAGTCTGGACGGCTCTAACTATGGCTACACCTTC	CASSLDGSNYGYTF
TRBV27	.	TRBJ1-2	.	TGTGCCAGCAGCATACAGGGTTCAGATGGCTACACCTTC	CASSIQGSDGYTF
TRBV19	TRBD2	TRBJ2-1	.	TGTGCCAGCCGACAGCGGGGGGGCCAGAACAATGAGCAGTTCTTC	CASRQRGGQNNEQFF
TRBV5-1	.	TRBJ2-7	.	TGCGCCAGCAGCCGTGGAAGCGACGAGCAGTACTTC	CASSRGSDEQYF
TRBV28	.	TRBJ2-2	.	TGTGCCAGCAGTCCATCGCGCACCGGGGAGCTGTTTTTT	CASSPSRTGELFF
TRBV2	.	TRBJ1-5	.	TGTGCCAGCAGTGAATCTGTTAGCAATCAGCCCCAGCATTTT	CASSESVSNQPQHF
TRBV9	.	TRBJ1-1	.	TGTGCCAGCAGCCAAGGCGGCGGCACTGAAGCTTTCTTT	CASSQGGGTEAFF
TRBV7-9	.	TRBJ1-2	once	TGTGCCGGATTACTAGGGGGTGCAGAAAGCGGCTATGGCTACACCTTC	CAGLLGGAESGYGYTF
TRBV4-1	.	TRBJ1-2	.	TGCGCCAGCAGCCAAGATTCCAAGGACAGAAGCTACTATGGCTACACCTTC	CASSQDSKDRSYYGYTF
TRBV19	TRBD2	TRBJ2-5	.	TGTGCCAGTAGTTGGCGGGAGGGTGAGACCCAGTACTTC	CASSWREGETQYF
TRBV6-5	TRBD2	TRBJ2-7	few	TGTGCCAGCAGTGTGGCGGGAGCTCGGTACGAGCAGTACTTC	CASSVAGARYEQYF
TRBV4-1	TRBD1	TRBJ1-1	.	TGCGCCAGCAGCCAAGTCCAGGGGGGGCCTGAAGCTTTCTTT	CASSQVQGGPEAFF
TRBV19	TRBD1	TRBJ2-5	.	TGTGCCAGTAGTTGGACAGGGAGAGAGACCCAGTACTTC	CASSWTGRETQYF
TRBV9	.	TRBJ1-2	.	TGTGCCAGCAGCGGCAGGGACGGAGGTTATGGCTACACCTTC	CASSGRDGGYGYTF
TRBV19	.	TRBJ2-5	.	TGTGCCAGTAGTATTGGTCAGGGACAAGAGACCCAGTACTTC	CASSIGQGQETQYF
TRBV6-4	TRBD1	TRBJ2-7	.	TGTGCCAGCTCCGACAGGGTTGAACACTACGAGCAGTACTTC	CASSDRVEHYEQYF
TRBV9	.	TRBJ2-1	.	TGTGCCAGCAGCGTTAATAACAACAATGAGCAGTTCTTC	CASSVNNNNEQFF
TRBV5-1	.	TRBJ2-7	once	TGCGCCAGCAGCGAGGGACAAAACTACGAGCAGTACTTC	CASSEGQNYEQYF
TRBV7-9	TRBD1	TRBJ1-5	.	TGTGCCAGCAGCCCCGGGACAGTAAGCCAGCCCCAGCATTTT	CASSPGTVSQPQHF
TRBV11-1	.	TRBJ2-5	.	TGTGCCAGCAGCCCAAAATACCGATCACTAGACACCCCTAGCGAGACCCAGTACTTC	CASSPKYRSLDTPSETQYF
TRBV28	TRBD2	TRBJ2-3	.	TGTGCCAGCAGATTGATACTAGCGGGGCCCCGGGATACGCAGTATTTT	CASRLILAGPRDTQYF
TRBV9	.	TRBJ1-1	.	TGTGCCAGCAGCCCCCAGGGAAACACTGAAGCTTTCTTT	CASSPQGNTEAFF
TRBV7-9	TRBD1	TRBJ2-5	once	TGTGCCAGCAGCGCCGTCGTAGGGACAGGGAGAGAGACCCAGTACTTC	CASSAVVGTGRETQYF
TRBV19	TRBD1	TRBJ2-1	.	TGTGCCAGTAGTATAGTAGGTGGGACAGGGATCAATGAGCAGTTCTTC	CASSIVGGTGINEQFF
TRBV7-2	.	TRBJ2-1	.	TGTGCCAGCAGCTCGGAACTAAACTACAATGAGCAGTTCTTC	CASSSELNYNEQFF
TRBV6-6	TRBD2	TRBJ2-3	.	TGTGCCAGCAGTCGGACTAGCGGGAGCTCAGATACGCAGTATTTT	CASSRTSGSSDTQYF
TRBV6-5	.	TRBJ2-3	.	TGTGCCAGCAGCCGGGGGCCAACTAGCACAGATACGCAGTATTTT	CASSRGPTSTDTQYF
TRBV6-1	TRBD1	TRBJ2-1	.	TGTGCCAGCAGTCAGAGGCGGGACAGGTACAATGAGCAGTTCTTC	CASSQRRDRYNEQFF
TRBV7-2	.	TRBJ2-3	.	TGTGCCAGCACCGCAGATACGCAGTATTTT	CASTADTQYF
TRBV4-1	.	TRBJ1-1	.	TGCGCCAGCAGCCAAGATCTCAGTCGGGGGGCTGAAGCTTTCTTT	CASSQDLSRGAEAFF
TRBV2	.	TRBJ2-7	.	TGTGCCAGCGGAATGAACTTTTGGGAGCAGTACTTC	CASGMNFWEQYF
TRBV28	.	TRBJ1-1	.	TGTGCCAGCAGTTTTGCGGATAACACTGAAGCTTTCTTT	CASSFADNTEAFF
TRBV6-1	.	TRBJ1-5	.	TGTGCCACCGGGACTGTACATAGCAATCAGCCCCAGCATTTT	CATGTVHSNQPQHF
TRBV6-5	.	TRBJ1-4	.	TGTGCCAGCAGTTACTACCCCGGGGGTAATGAAAAACTGTTTTTT	CASSYYPGGNEKLFF
TRBV6-4	.	TRBJ1-3	.	TGTGCCAGCAGCATTTCCAGGGGAGGCTTTGAAAACACCATATATTTT	CASSISRGGFENTIYF
TRBV7-6	TRBD2	TRBJ2-3	.	TGTGCCAGCAGCTTCGGGGGGGAAATCACAGATACGCAGTATTTT	CASSFGGEITDTQYF
TRBV28	.	TRBJ2-5	.	TGTGCCAGCAGCTACCGGGACCGGGATGAGGAGGAGACCCAGTACTTC	CASSYRDRDEEETQYF
TRBV19	TRBD1	TRBJ2-1	.	TGTGCCAGTAGTATACGAGGGGGCTACCCCAATGAGCAGTTCTTC	CASSIRGGYPNEQFF
TRBV19	.	TRBJ2-1	.	TGTGCCAGTAGCCAACGTGGGGGCGGCTACAATGAGCAGTTCTTC	CASSQRGGGYNEQFF
TRBV14	.	TRBJ1-1	.	TGTGCCAGCAGTCAGGCCGGGGGGCTTACTGAAGCTTTCTTT	CASSQAGGLTEAFF
TRBV27	.	TRBJ2-1	.	TGTGCCAGCAGTGTCTACAATGAGCAGTTCTTC	CASSVYNEQFF
TRBV7-6	.	TRBJ2-1	.	TGTGCCAGCACCAAGGACAACAATGAGCAGTTCTTC	CASTKDNNEQFF
TRBV5-4	.	TRBJ2-7	.	TGTGCCAGCAGCTTGGTTTTGGGGTACGAGCAGTACTTC	CASSLVLGYEQYF
TRBV7-9	.	TRBJ2-5	.	TGTGCCAGCAGCCCTCCCGGGGAGTACCAAGAGACCCAGTACTTC	CASSPPGEYQETQYF
TRBV13	TRBD1	TRBJ2-4	.	TGTGCCAGCAGCTTAGAGGGACAGGGTGCCAAAAACATTCAGTACTTC	CASSLEGQGAKNIQYF
TRBV27	TRBD1	TRBJ2-7	.	TGTGCCAGCAGTTTAACAACAGGGGACGAGCAGTACTTC	CASSLTTGDEQYF
TRBV11-2	TRBD2	TRBJ2-5	.	TGTGCCAGCAGCTTAGGGTGGGGGAGGGCCGGACAGACCCAGTACTTC	CASSLGWGRAGQTQYF
TRBV7-6	.	TRBJ1-6	.	TGTGCCAGCAGCTTAGCGTTGAATTCACCCCTCCACTTT	CASSLALNSPLHF